This paragraph covers one T cell receptor (beta chain) sequence. The CDR3 is 16 residues long. Germline V gives CDR1 LNHDA, CDR2 SQIVND (reference sequence). The TCR libraries each used total RNA (approximately 3,300 ng per library). No DNA is given; TCRdb re-called the 5' RACE reads and lists each CDR3 protein once. This table lists a few hundred thousand distinct CDR3 sequences. This entry is derived from a study of monozygotic twins with inflammatory bowel disease. The authors drew 2.5 to 3 ml of blood from each donor. The sequenced material came from blood. The source of this sequence is a human donor with ulcerative colitis or Crohn's disease, or a healthy co-twin of an affected twin (not recorded which). The rearrangement joins TRBV19 to TRBJ2-2; TCRdb's D gene call, TRBD2, goes unchecked for lack of DNA. The CDR3 region is CASSNPGLDDTGELFF.